Described below is a single TCR beta chain sequence and its context. No cognate antigen has been identified for it. No quality values exist for individual bases; no much larger clone is one base distant. This entry comes from a study of T cell repertoires in cytomegalovirus infection (dated by TCRdb to the late 2010s). For the wider study: Donor HLA type was relevant to the analysis, because carriage of CMV infection together with the matching HLA type was indicated by public TCR beta signatures.

Sequencing used an Illumina HiSeq 1500. TCRdb trimmed public reads at Q25 via fastp, called clones via MiXCR and kept in-frame beta chains. Rows merge per CDR3 protein into single entries with the most common DNA and genes. In this sample the table shows about 440,000 distinct CDR3 sequences, approximately 32% of which occur a single time. The ten largest account for approximately 15% of the sample. Study-wide findings and limitations: In the ex vivo response, HLA-C-restricted CMV-specific TCR beta clonotypes were dominant, and in two of eight donors the single most frequent clonotype came from this HLA-C-restricted group. In both this cohort and an independent roughly 330-donor cohort, the cumulative frequency of public TCR beta family members distinguished carriers of CMV infection plus the relevant HLA type.

This TCR derives from a human donor in good health (CMV status not recorded). Some clones in this sample may be carry-over from other donors' samples. Sequenced material: PBMCs.

At the DNA level, the sequence is TGTGCCAGCAGCCCCCCGCAGGGGTTGACAGGGGGTCATGAAGCTTTCTTT. Its protein is CASSPPQGLTGGHEAFF. The sequence links TRBV7-8 to TRBJ1-1; 9 junctional bases match TRBD1. CDR1 and CDR2 were assigned from the germline V gene as SGHVS and FQNEAQ. Germline trimming amounts to 5 bases on V and 7 bases on J, with 17 as the count of junction bases outside the gene matches. Including the terminal cysteine and phenylalanine, the CDR3 comprises 17 residues. CDR3 DNA only is kept here, 51 bases in frame from base 1.